This TCR beta chain came from a study of OX40 agonist ivuxolimab in advanced cancers. In the study overall: Patients in the trial were receiving intravenous ivuxolimab every 2 weeks, at doses of 0.01 to 10 mg/kg.

Trimming shortened V by 0 bases and J by 1 base, and 9 bases separated the two germline ends. This CDR3 comprises 15 residues. From germline, CDR1 is KGHSH and CDR2 LQKENI. Here immunoSEQ multiplex PCR was the method, and the copy in TCRdb shows in-frame clones only, minus some. Among 75,000 to 100,000 clones listed, roughly nine tenths were seen once. Whole-study results and caveats: No determination was made of the antigen specificity of the expanded peripheral T cells.

With respect to this clone: Its antigen is unidentified.

The chain is built from TRBV18 and TRBJ1-1, with a possible D match to TRBD1 (5 bases). The sequence was collected from an adult with an advanced solid tumor such as melanoma, head and neck, liver or kidney cancer. The material sequenced was CD4+ or CD8+ T cells sorted from blood, taken in a trial of the OX40 agonist ivuxolimab. The CDR3 DNA follows: TGTGCCAGCTCACCACCCCCAGGGACGAACACTGAAGCTTTCTTT. Its protein is CASSPPPGTNTEAFF.